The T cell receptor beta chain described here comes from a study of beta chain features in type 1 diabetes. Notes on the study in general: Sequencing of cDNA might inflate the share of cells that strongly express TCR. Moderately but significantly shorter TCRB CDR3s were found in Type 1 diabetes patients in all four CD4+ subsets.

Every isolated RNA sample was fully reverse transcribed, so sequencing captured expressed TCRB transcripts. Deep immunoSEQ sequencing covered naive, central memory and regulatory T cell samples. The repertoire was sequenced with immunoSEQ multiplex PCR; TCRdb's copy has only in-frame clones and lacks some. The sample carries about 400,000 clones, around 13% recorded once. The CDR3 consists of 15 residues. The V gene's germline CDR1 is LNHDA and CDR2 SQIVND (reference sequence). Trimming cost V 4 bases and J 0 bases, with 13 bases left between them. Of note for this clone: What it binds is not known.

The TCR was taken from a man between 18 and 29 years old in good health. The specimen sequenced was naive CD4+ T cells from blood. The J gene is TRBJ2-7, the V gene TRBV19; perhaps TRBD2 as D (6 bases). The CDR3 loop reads CASSRRRDSSYEQYF. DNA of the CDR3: TGTGCCAGTAGTAGGCGCCGGGACTCCTCCTACGAGCAGTACTTC.